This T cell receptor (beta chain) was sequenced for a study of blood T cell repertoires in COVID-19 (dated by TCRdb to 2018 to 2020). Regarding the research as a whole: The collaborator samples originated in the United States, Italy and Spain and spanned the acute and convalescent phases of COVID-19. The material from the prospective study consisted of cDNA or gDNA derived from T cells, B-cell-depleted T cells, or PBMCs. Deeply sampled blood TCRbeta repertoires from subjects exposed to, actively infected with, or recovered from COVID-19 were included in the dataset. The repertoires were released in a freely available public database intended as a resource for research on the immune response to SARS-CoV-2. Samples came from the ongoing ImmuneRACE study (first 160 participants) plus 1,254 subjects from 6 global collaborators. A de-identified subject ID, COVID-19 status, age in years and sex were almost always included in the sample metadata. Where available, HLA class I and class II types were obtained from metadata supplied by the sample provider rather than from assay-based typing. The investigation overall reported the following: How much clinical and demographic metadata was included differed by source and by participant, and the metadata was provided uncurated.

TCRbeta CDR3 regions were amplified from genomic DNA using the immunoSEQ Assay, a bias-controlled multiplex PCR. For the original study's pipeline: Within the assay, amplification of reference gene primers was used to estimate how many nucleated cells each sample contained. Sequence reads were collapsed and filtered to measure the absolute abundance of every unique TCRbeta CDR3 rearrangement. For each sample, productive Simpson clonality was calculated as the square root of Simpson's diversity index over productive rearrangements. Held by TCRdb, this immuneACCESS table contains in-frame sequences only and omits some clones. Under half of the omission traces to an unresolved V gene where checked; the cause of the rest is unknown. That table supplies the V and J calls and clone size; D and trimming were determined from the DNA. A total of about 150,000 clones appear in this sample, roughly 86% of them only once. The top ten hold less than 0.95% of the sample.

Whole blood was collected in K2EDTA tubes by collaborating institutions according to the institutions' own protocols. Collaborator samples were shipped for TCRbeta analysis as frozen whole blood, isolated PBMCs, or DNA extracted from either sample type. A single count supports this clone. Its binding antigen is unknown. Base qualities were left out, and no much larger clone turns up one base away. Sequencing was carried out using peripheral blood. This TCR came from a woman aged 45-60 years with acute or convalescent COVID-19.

The nucleotide sequence is TGTGCCAGCAGCTTAATTCGGGCGGCAGGGGCGACGAACACTGAAGCTTTCTTT. It specifies CASSLIRAAGATNTEAFF. The chain links TRBV7-9 with TRBJ1-1; the D gene is perhaps TRBD1, on 6 matching bases. The CDR3 starts with the cysteine, ends with the phenylalanine, and has 18 residues. The only DNA kept is the CDR3, 54 bases in frame from the first base. V and J are truncated by 2 bases and 1 base respectively, leaving an intervening sequence of 20 bases. The germline V gene (reference sequence) provides CDR1 SEHNR and CDR2 FQNEAQ.